This T cell receptor beta chain comes out of a study of shared clonotypes between healthy human individuals. Study overall: Used for every donor were three CD4 naive, three CD4 memory, two CD8 naive and one CD8 memory plate.

Looked up from germline, CDR1 is SGHTA and CDR2 is FQGNSA. CDR3 length: 15 residues. The V and J ends lost 5 bases and 3 bases respectively, with 13 bases between them. The data were produced by immunoSEQ multiplex PCR, yet TCRdb's version contains in-frame clones alone and is incomplete. Of about 660,000 clones in the sample, 74% were seen once. In its sample, this clone was seen once. Its specificity is not known. All the donors were Caucasian adults who lived in Nashville, Tennessee. The CD4+ fraction was divided into a CD45RA+ naive subset and a CD45RA-negative memory subset. Study observations and caveats: Non-shared clonotypes displayed generation probabilities falling below those of clonotypes present in all four donors.

Sample: memory CD4+ T cells sorted from blood. The subset denotes: CD45RA-negative fraction. The chain combines TRBV7-2 with TRBJ1-4; D is perhaps TRBD1 (6 bases). This sequence was found in a woman aged 25 to 39 in good health. CDR3 loop: CASSPRTGSNEKLFF. Written as DNA, the CDR3 is TGTGCCAGCAGCCCCAGAACAGGGTCTAATGAAAAACTGTTTTTT.